A selection of T cell receptor beta chains follows, all from one sample in a study of blood T cell repertoires in COVID-19. The table came from immunoSEQ multiplex PCR; TCRdb's copy has only in-frame clones and leaves some out. In the table there are about 220,000 clones, roughly four fifths of which are singletons. The sample was peripheral blood. The receptors originated from a woman between 55 and 75 years old with acute or convalescent COVID-19. The CDR3 runs from the conserved cysteine through the conserved F or W. The D gene is left open where the match is weak. Clone size is not always given. Where it is, it says once, few, many or a class for expanded clones.

j_call clone_size v_call d_call cdr3_aa cdr3_nt
TRBJ1-1 - TRBV7-2 TRBD1 CASSPNRGGTEAFF TGTGCCAGCAGCCCGAACAGGGGTGGCACTGAAGCTTTCTTT
TRBJ2-4 - TRBV6-2/TRBV6-3 - CASSYLGALNIQYF TGTGCCAGCAGTTATTTAGGGGCCCTAAACATTCAGTACTTC
TRBJ1-1 - TRBV3-1/TRBV3-2 - CASSQRTEAEAFF TGTGCCAGCAGCCAACGGACAGAAGCTGAAGCTTTCTTT
TRBJ1-2 - TRBV2 TRBD1 CAIDRGNYGYTF TGTGCCATTGACAGGGGAAACTATGGCTACACCTTC
TRBJ1-2 - TRBV9 TRBD1 CASSVAQGANYGYTF TGTGCCAGCAGCGTAGCACAGGGGGCAAACTATGGCTACACCTTC
TRBJ1-3 - TRBV5-1 TRBD1 CASSLGQGGSGNTIYF TGCGCCAGCAGCCTGGGACAGGGGGGCTCTGGAAACACCATATATTTT
TRBJ1-1 few TRBV5-1 - CASSRGTEAFF TGCGCCAGCAGCAGGGGAACTGAAGCTTTCTTT
TRBJ2-3 - TRBV7-2 - CASSLASGRLDTQYF TGTGCCAGCAGCTTAGCTTCCGGTCGGTTAGATACGCAGTATTTT
TRBJ2-1 - TRBV7-6 TRBD2 CASSLGAGGAYNEQFF TGTGCCAGCAGCTTAGGGGCCGGGGGGGCTTACAATGAGCAGTTCTTC
TRBJ2-5 - TRBV9 TRBD1 CASSETGTAQETQYF TGTGCCAGCAGCGAGACCGGGACAGCTCAAGAGACCCAGTACTTC
TRBJ1-1 once TRBV30 - CAWSGRARGNTEAFF TGTGCCTGGAGTGGCAGGGCCCGAGGAAACACTGAAGCTTTCTTT
TRBJ2-7 - TRBV6-5 TRBD1 CASSTPGQGLSEQYF TGTGCCAGCAGTACACCGGGACAGGGTTTATCCGAGCAGTACTTC
TRBJ2-7 - TRBV2 - CASSLTRDTLREQYF TGTGCCAGCAGTCTCACTCGGGACACCCTCCGAGAGCAGTACTTC
TRBJ1-2 - TRBV6-1 TRBD1 CASSEWQGAYGYTF TGTGCCAGCAGTGAATGGCAGGGGGCCTATGGCTACACCTTC
TRBJ1-4 - TRBV28 TRBD1 CASRPYRGFNEKLFF TGTGCCAGCAGACCATACAGGGGCTTTAATGAAAAACTGTTTTTT
TRBJ1-1 few TRBV10-1 - CASSRHQLVGF TGCGCCAGCAGTAGACACCAATTGGTTGGTTTT
TRBJ1-1 - TRBV6-6 - CASSYVHQAFF TGTGCCAGCAGTTACGTACATCAAGCTTTCTTT
TRBJ1-6 - TRBV9 TRBD1 CASSASLGTGTSPLHF TGTGCCAGCAGCGCATCCCTCGGGACAGGGACCTCACCCCTCCACTTT
TRBJ2-3 - TRBV6-5 - CASKAGYTDTQYF TGTGCCAGCAAAGCAGGGTACACAGATACGCAGTATTTT
TRBJ2-1 - TRBV19 TRBD2 CASRGGRTSGHNEQFF TGTGCCAGTAGGGGAGGACGGACTAGCGGGCACAATGAGCAGTTCTTC
TRBJ1-6 - TRBV6-5 - CASSSGRDTAPLHF TGTGCCAGCAGTTCGGGCAGGGATACCGCACCCCTCCACTTT
TRBJ1-6 - TRBV5-1 - CASSLGSTGLNSPLHF TGCGCCAGCAGCTTGGGAAGTACAGGCCTAAATTCACCCCTCCACTTT
TRBJ1-5 - TRBV28 - CASSPRWENNQPQHF TGTGCCAGCAGCCCTCGATGGGAGAACAATCAGCCCCAGCATTTT
TRBJ1-5 - TRBV30 - CAWSGQGNQPQHF TGTGCCTGGAGCGGCCAGGGCAATCAGCCCCAGCATTTT
TRBJ1-4 - TRBV2 - CASRVDSFNEKLFF TGTGCCAGCAGAGTCGACAGTTTTAATGAAAAACTGTTTTTT
TRBJ2-1 - TRBV5-1 TRBD1 CASSWTGGLNNEQFF TGCGCCAGCAGCTGGACAGGGGGATTGAACAATGAGCAGTTCTTC
TRBJ1-2 - TRBV7-3 TRBD1 CASSLGTGIGANYGYTF TGTGCCAGCAGCTTAGGGACAGGGATAGGAGCTAACTATGGCTACACCTTC
TRBJ1-2 few TRBV6-5 - CASRQDGRYGYTF TGTGCCAGCAGGCAGGACGGGAGATATGGCTACACCTTC
TRBJ2-2 - TRBV3-1/TRBV3-2 - CASREVGGELFF TGTGCCAGCAGAGAGGTTGGCGGGGAGCTGTTTTTT
TRBJ1-1 - TRBV19 - CASSITQATEAFF TGTGCCAGTAGTATTACCCAGGCCACTGAAGCTTTCTTT
TRBJ2-6 - TRBV3-1/TRBV3-2 - CASSQAGAGANVLTF TGTGCCAGCAGCCAAGCGGGTGCTGGGGCCAACGTCCTGACTTTC
TRBJ1-5 once TRBV6-5 TRBD1 CASSRPGQGPVAQHF TGTGCCAGCAGCAGACCGGGACAGGGTCCCGTGGCCCAGCATTTT
TRBJ1-4 few TRBV7-9 - CASSFGQSRWEKLFF TGTGCCAGCAGCTTTGGACAGTCTAGATGGGAAAAACTGTTTTTT
TRBJ1-3 - TRBV28 TRBD1 CASSGQGRNTIYF TGTGCCAGCAGCGGACAGGGGCGAAACACCATATATTTT
TRBJ1-2 - TRBV5-1 TRBD1 CASSTNQGEVYTF TGCGCCAGCAGCACCAACCAGGGGGAGGTCTACACCTTC
TRBJ1-2 - TRBV12-3/TRBV12-4 - CASSPNGEYGYTF TGTGCCAGCAGTCCAAACGGGGAGTATGGCTACACCTTC
TRBJ1-1 - TRBV5-1 TRBD1 CASSTGVTEAFF TGCGCCAGCAGTACAGGGGTCACTGAAGCTTTCTTT
TRBJ1-2 few TRBV18 - CASSEAQGGGYTF TGTGCCAGCTCCGAAGCCCAGGGTGGAGGCTACACCTTC
TRBJ2-5 - TRBV4-3 TRBD2 CASSKGRGGETQYF TGCGCCAGCAGCAAAGGACGCGGGGGAGAGACCCAGTACTTC
TRBJ1-4 - TRBV3-1/TRBV3-2 - CASSQQGGSYEKLFF TGTGCCAGCAGCCAACAGGGAGGTTCGTATGAAAAACTGTTTTTT
TRBJ1-1 - TRBV18 - CASSRGRKNTEAFF TGTGCCAGCTCCCGCGGGCGGAAGAACACTGAAGCTTTCTTT
TRBJ1-1 - TRBV14 TRBD1 CASSQIDRGSLAEAFF TGTGCCAGCAGCCAGATAGACAGGGGAAGTCTGGCTGAAGCTTTCTTT
TRBJ1-2 - TRBV19 - CASIGGDHYGYTF TGTGCCAGTATTGGGGGCGACCACTATGGCTACACCTTC
TRBJ1-2 few TRBV5-8 - CASSSFYGYTF TGTGCCAGCAGCTCTTTTTATGGCTACACCTTC
TRBJ1-5 - TRBV18 - CASSVTANNQPQHF TGTGCCAGCTCAGTGACAGCTAACAATCAGCCCCAGCATTTT